This T cell receptor beta chain was observed in a study of T cells in Graves' hyperthyroidism and ophthalmopathy. Study context: Before any treatment, at initial diagnosis, peripheral blood was collected.

Using RNA transcripts as the source, TCR beta CDR3 regions were amplified. When the TCR CDR3 underwent first-round RT-PCR, the HTBI primer set was used. TCRdb reanalysed the multiplex PCR reads using MiXCR and keeps one entry per CDR3 protein. The data show some 350,000 distinct CDR3 sequences, under 20% seen once. Using approximately 10 ml of fresh peripheral blood, PBMCs were prepared. Germline CDR1 is KGHSH and CDR2 is LQKENI. With V trimmed by 1 base and J by 2 bases, 5 bases remained unmatched. This CDR3 has 17 residues. The source is a woman aged 18-29 years with Graves' hyperthyroidism. The rearrangement joins TRBV18 to TRBJ2-2; TRBD2 aligns across 9 bases. What was sequenced was blood. The CDR3 region has the DNA TGTGCCAGCTCACCACAAAGCGGGGGGAGCAACACCGGGGAGCTGTTTTTT. Its translation: CASSPQSGGSNTGELFF.